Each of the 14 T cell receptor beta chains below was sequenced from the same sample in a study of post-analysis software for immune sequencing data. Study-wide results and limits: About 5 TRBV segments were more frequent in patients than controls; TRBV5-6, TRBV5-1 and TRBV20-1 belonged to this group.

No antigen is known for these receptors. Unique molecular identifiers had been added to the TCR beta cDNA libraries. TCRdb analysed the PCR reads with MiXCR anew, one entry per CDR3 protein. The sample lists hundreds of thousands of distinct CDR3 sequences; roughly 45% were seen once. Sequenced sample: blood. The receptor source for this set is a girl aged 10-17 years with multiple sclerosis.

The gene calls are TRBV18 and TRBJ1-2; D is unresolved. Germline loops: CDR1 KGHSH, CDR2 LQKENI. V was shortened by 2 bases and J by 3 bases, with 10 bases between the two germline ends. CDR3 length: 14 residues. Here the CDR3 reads CASSPERGDYGYTF. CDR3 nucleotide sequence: TGTGCCAGCTCACCAGAGCGGGGAGACTATGGCTACACCTTC.

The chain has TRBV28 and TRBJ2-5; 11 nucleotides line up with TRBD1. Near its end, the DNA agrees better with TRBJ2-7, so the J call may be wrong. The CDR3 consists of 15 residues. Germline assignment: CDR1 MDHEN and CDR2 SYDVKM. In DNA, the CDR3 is TGTGCCAGCAGTCTAAGGGACAGGGGGTCCGTCGAGCAGTACTTC. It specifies CASSLRDRGSVEQYF.

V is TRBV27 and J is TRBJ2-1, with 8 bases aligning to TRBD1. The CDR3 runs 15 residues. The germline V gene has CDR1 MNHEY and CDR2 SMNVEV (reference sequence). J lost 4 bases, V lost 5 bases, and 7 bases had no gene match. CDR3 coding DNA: TGTGCCAGCAGTCACAGGGGGTACCCATACAATGAGCAGTTCTTC. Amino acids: CASSHRGYPYNEQFF.

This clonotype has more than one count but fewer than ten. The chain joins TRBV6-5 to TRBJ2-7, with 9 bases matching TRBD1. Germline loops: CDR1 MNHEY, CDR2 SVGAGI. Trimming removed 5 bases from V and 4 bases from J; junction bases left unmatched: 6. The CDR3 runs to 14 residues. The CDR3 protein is CASSDRDRVYEQYF. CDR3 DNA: TGTGCCAGCAGTGACCGGGACAGGGTATACGAGCAGTACTTC.

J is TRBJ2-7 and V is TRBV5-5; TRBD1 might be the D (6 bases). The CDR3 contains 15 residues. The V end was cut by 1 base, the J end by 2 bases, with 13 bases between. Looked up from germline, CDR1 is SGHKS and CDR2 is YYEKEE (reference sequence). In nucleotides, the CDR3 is TGTGCCAGCAGCTTGCGGCCAGGGGCGACCTACGAGCAGTACTTC. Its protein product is CASSLRPGATYEQYF.

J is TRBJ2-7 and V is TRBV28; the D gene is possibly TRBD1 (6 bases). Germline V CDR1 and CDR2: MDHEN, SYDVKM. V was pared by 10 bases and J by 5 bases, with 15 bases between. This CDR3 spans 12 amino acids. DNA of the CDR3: TGTGCCACCCAGTTGGGGGCCCACGAGCAGTACTTC. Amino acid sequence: CATQLGAHEQYF.

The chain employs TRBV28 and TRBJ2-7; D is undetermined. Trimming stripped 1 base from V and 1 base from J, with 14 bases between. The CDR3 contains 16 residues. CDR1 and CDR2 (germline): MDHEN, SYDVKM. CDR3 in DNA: TGTGCCAGCAGTTTATCGGGCGGCGGATCATCCTACGAGCAGTACTTC. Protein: CASSLSGGGSSYEQYF.

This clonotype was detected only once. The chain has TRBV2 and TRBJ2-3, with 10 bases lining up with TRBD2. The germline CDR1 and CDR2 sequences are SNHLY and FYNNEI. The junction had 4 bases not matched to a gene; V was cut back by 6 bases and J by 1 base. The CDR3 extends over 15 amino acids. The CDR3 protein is CASRETSGGTDTQYF. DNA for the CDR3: TGTGCCAGCAGGGAAACTAGCGGGGGCACAGATACGCAGTATTTT.

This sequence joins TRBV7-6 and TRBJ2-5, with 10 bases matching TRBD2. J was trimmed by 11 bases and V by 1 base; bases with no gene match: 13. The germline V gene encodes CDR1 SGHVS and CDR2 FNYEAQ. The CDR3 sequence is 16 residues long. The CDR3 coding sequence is TGTGCCAGCAGCTTAGATCCTAGCGGGAGATTGAATGAGCAGTACTTC. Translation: CASSLDPSGRLNEQYF.

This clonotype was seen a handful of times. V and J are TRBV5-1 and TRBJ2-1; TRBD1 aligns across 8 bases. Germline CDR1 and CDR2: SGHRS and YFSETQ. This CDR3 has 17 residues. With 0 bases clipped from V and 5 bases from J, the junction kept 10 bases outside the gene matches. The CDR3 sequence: CASSLGIRDRPNNEQFF. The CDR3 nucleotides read TGCGCCAGCAGCTTGGGGATCCGGGACAGGCCGAACAATGAGCAGTTCTTC.

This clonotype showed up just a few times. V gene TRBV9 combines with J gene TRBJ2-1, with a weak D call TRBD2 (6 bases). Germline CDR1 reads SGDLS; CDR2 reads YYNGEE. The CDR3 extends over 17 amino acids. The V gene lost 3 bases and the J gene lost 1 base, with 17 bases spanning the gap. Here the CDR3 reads CASSEDRLVLSYNEQFF. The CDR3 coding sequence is TGTGCCAGCAGCGAAGACAGACTAGTTTTGTCCTACAATGAGCAGTTCTTC.

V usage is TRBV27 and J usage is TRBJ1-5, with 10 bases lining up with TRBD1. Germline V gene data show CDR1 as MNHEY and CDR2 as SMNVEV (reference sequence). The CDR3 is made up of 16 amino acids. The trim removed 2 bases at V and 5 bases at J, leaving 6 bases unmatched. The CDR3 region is CASSLRVGQGYQPQHF. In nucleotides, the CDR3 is TGTGCCAGCAGTTTAAGGGTGGGACAGGGGTATCAGCCCCAGCATTTT.

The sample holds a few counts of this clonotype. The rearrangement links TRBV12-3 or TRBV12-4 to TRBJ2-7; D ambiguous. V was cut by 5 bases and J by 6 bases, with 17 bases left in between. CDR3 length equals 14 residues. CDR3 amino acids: CASSPRFRAGEQYF. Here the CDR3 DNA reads TGTGCCAGCAGTCCCCGATTTAGGGCAGGCGAGCAGTACTTC.

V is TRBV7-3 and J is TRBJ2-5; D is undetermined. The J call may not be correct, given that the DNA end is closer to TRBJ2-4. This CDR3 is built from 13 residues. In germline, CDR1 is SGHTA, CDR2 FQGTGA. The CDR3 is CASSPDVSDIQYF. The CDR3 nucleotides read TGTGCCAGCAGCCCAGACGTGTCGGACATTCAGTACTTC.